The sequence of this TCR beta chain was determined in a study of cytomegalovirus exposure and HLA in healthy donors. Looking at the study overall: Early released data had about 85 million unique TCRs, all coming from HLA-typed donors.

Amplification used 60 Vbeta primers and 13 Jbeta primers. Using immunoSEQ multiplex PCR, the repertoire was profiled, and TCRdb retains in-frame clones only, with some absent. The sample records about 180,000 clones, just over 75% being singletons. With regard to this clone: What it binds is not known.

The study, taken as a whole, reports: In vitro experiments confirmed that a few CMV-associated chains were specific for CMV antigens. The study recorded around 160 TCR beta chains that were cytomegalovirus-associated.

Material: PBMCs. The sequence was obtained from a man aged 18 to 29 in good health and CMV-seronegative.

In DNA, the CDR3 is TGTGCCTGGAGTGTTGCATCGTCAGGGTCAGCTTTCTTT. Its protein product is CAWSVASSGSAFF. This rearrangement joins TRBV30 to TRBJ1-1; maybe TRBD1 (5 bases). V was clipped by 0 bases and J by 10 bases, with 15 bases between them. CDR1 GTSNPN and CDR2 SVGIG come from the germline V gene (reference sequence). There are 13 residues in the CDR3.